The 19 T cell receptor beta chains given below trace back to one sample, sequenced in a study of T cell repertoires in ileal Crohn's disease. The time point was: neoterminal ileum biopsy at postoperative endoscopy, about 6 months after surgery. Generated by immunoSEQ multiplex PCR, the TCRdb table keeps only in-frame clones and is missing some. The sample records 1,500 to 2,000 clones, 85% to 90% being singletons. Sample: ileal tissue. All receptors come from an adult with Crohn's disease.

This rearrangement joins TRBV19 to TRBJ1-1, with D perhaps TRBD1 (6 bases). This CDR3 has 15 residues. Trimming cost V 2 bases and J 4 bases, with 14 bases left between them. CDR1 and CDR2 from the germline V gene are LNHDA and SQIVND (reference sequence). CDR3 DNA sequence: TGTGCCAGTAGTATAATAAGGGGGGAGTTCACTGAAGCTTTCTTT. The encoded protein is CASSIIRGEFTEAFF.

The gene calls are TRBV7-9 and TRBJ2-3, with TRBD1 matching 7 bases. CDR1 is SEHNR and CDR2 is FQNEAQ in the germline V gene (reference sequence). The CDR3 runs 14 residues. Trimming took 8 bases from V and 5 from J; bases not matched to a gene: 10. CDR3 DNA: TGTGCCAGCGGAGACAGGGAGTATGTAGATACGCAGTATTTT. This sequence encodes CASGDREYVDTQYF. Full variable domain (missing parts from reference TRBV7-9 and TRBJ2-3): DTGVSQNPRHKITKRGQNVTFRCDPISEHNRLYWYRQTLGQGPEFLTYFQNEAQLEKSRLLSDRFSAERPKGSFSTLEIQRTEQGDSAMYLCASGDREYVDTQYFGPGTRLTVL.

The V and J genes are TRBV2 and TRBJ1-5, with no clear D. V was cut by 2 bases and J by 2 bases, with 13 bases left in between. Germline V gene lookup returns CDR1 SNHLY and CDR2 FYNNEI. The CDR3 contains 16 residues. CDR3: CASSEWVADRNQPQHF. The CDR3 coding sequence is TGTGCCAGCAGTGAATGGGTAGCAGATCGCAATCAGCCCCAGCATTTT.

The chain joins TRBV7-2 to TRBJ2-2; TRBD2 aligns across 14 bases. Germline values: CDR1 SGHTA, CDR2 FQGNSA. V shed 5 bases and J 1 base; nucleotides not matched to a gene: 3. CDR3 length: 17 residues. The DNA for the CDR3 is TGTGCCAGCAGCCGACTAGCGGGGGGGCTGAACACCGGGGAGCTGTTTTTT. Protein sequence: CASSRLAGGLNTGELFF.

The V gene is TRBV5-6, the J gene TRBJ2-3; tentatively, D is TRBD2 (7 bases). V lost 0 bases and J lost 1, with 12 bases in between. Germline lookup yields CDR1 SGHDT and CDR2 YYEEEE. This CDR3 contains 16 residues. CDR3 sequence reads: CASSLAGGSRTDTQYF. CDR3 nucleotides: TGTGCCAGCAGCTTGGCGGGGGGCTCCCGCACAGATACGCAGTATTTT.

This CDR3 is CASSSSSLAPVNEQFF. CDR3 nucleotides: TGTGCCAGCAGCTCGTCTTCCCTAGCGCCGGTCAATGAGCAGTTCTTC. The rearrangement uses TRBV7-9 and TRBJ2-1; perhaps TRBD2 as D (6 bases). Germline CDR1 and CDR2: SEHNR and FQNEAQ (reference sequence). Trimming stripped 4 bases from V and 6 bases from J, with 19 bases between. This CDR3 has 16 amino acids.

The chain employs TRBV5-6 and TRBJ1-4, with a tentative D call TRBD1 (5 bases). This CDR3 contains 15 residues. Trimming stripped 2 bases from V and 4 bases from J, with 12 bases between. Per the germline V gene, CDR1 is SGHDT and CDR2 is YYEEEE. The CDR3 coding sequence is TGTGCCAGCAGCTTTGGAGGGGTGATTAATGAAAAACTGTTTTTT. It encodes CASSFGGVINEKLFF.

This chain links TRBV19 with TRBJ1-2; D might be TRBD1 (5 bases). The CDR3 has 14 amino acids. Between the trimmed V and J ends, which lost 10 bases and 4 bases, there was a span of 19 bases. Germline CDR1 reads LNHDA; CDR2 reads SQIVND (reference sequence). The CDR3 reads CATADQYGGYGYTF. The CDR3 region has the DNA TGTGCCACCGCGGACCAGTACGGGGGCTATGGCTACACCTTC. The full variable domain, its missing parts supplied by reference TRBV19 and TRBJ1-2, is DGGITQSPKYLFRKEGQNVTLSCEQNLNHDAMYWYRQDPGQGLRLIYYSQIVNDFQKGDIAEGYSVSREKKESFPLTVTSAQKNPTAFYLCATADQYGGYGYTFGSGTRLTVV.

This sequence joins TRBV2 and TRBJ2-6; D remains unclear. The V and J ends lost 5 bases and 2 bases respectively, with 10 bases between them. The germline V gene has CDR1 SNHLY and CDR2 FYNNEI. CDR3 length: 15 residues. The CDR3 sequence: CASSSDQTGANVLTF. In nucleotides, the CDR3 is TGTGCCAGCAGTTCCGATCAGACTGGGGCCAACGTCCTGACTTTC.

To note about this clone: A junction end diverges from the germline sequence, so it may reflect a read error. The chain combines TRBV7-7 with TRBJ2-2; no clear D gene. The CDR3 is 14 residues long. Germline lookup yields CDR1 SSHAT and CDR2 FNYEAQ (reference sequence). Here the CDR3 DNA reads TGTGCTAGCACCAGGAGCCCCAACGCCGGGGAGCTGTTTTTT. It translates to CASTRSPNAGELFF.

The CDR3 loop reads CASSYGTSGSQRNEQFF. The CDR3 DNA is TGTGCCAGTAGCTACGGGACTAGCGGGAGTCAACGCAATGAGCAGTTCTTC. The chain couples TRBV19 to TRBJ2-1; 14 nucleotides line up with TRBD2. V lost 6 bases, J lost 6 bases, and 10 bases stayed unmatched. The germline gives CDR1 LNHDA, CDR2 SQIVND (reference sequence). CDR3 length: 17 residues.

The chain joins TRBV5-5 to TRBJ2-4, with 7 bases aligning to TRBD1. CDR1 and CDR2 (germline): SGHKS, YYEKEE (reference sequence). J was trimmed by 5 bases and V by 3 bases; bases with no gene match: 8. The CDR3 contains 15 residues. The CDR3 region is CASSSQGGMENIQYF. In DNA form, the CDR3 reads TGTGCCAGCAGCTCCCAAGGGGGCATGGAAAACATTCAGTACTTC.

The chain couples TRBV28 to TRBJ2-7; 10 positions match TRBD1. The CDR3 is 14 amino acids. Germline V gene sequence: CDR1 MDHEN, CDR2 SYDVKM. J lost 3 bases, V lost 7 bases, and 6 bases had no gene match. CDR3: CASNSGQGGYEQYV. DNA of the CDR3: TGTGCCAGCAACTCAGGACAGGGGGGCTACGAGCAGTACGTC.

The rearrangement links TRBV7-9 to TRBJ2-7; D is possibly TRBD1 or TRBD2 (6 bases each). With 5 bases removed from V and 5 bases from J, the gap between germline ends came to 16 bases. Per the germline V gene, CDR1 is SEHNR and CDR2 is FQNEAQ (reference sequence). The CDR3 runs 14 residues. CDR3 protein: CASSNREEFHEQYV. CDR3 bases: TGTGCCAGCAGCAACAGGGAGGAGTTTCACGAGCAGTACGTC.

The CDR3 DNA is TGTGCCAGCCGGCAAGGCGGGGGGACGAATCAGCCCCAGCATTTT. This encodes CASRQGGGTNQPQHF. The chain combines TRBV7-2 with TRBJ1-5; TRBD1 might be the D (5 bases). CDR1 and CDR2 from the germline V gene are SGHTA and FQGNSA. The V end was cut by 8 bases, the J end by 4 bases, with 18 bases between. The CDR3 is made up of 15 amino acids.

This clone has just one count. The chain is built from TRBV7-9 and TRBJ1-2; D might be TRBD1 (6 bases). This CDR3 has 17 residues. The V end lost 5 bases, the J end lost 1 base, and 20 bases lay between the germline ends. The V gene's germline CDR1 is SEHNR and CDR2 FQNEAQ (reference sequence). The CDR3 bases are TGTGCCAGCAGCCTTCCGCCCGGGGGGCTATATAACTATGGCTACACCTTC. It yields the protein CASSLPPGGLYNYGYTF.

This chain joins TRBV12-5 and TRBJ2-3; 11 nucleotides match TRBD2. The germline CDR1 and CDR2 sequences are LGHNT and FRNRAP. The CDR3 runs 15 residues. J lost 5 bases, V lost 0 bases, and 1 base had no gene match. The CDR3 loop reads CASGLVGLAGDTQYF. The CDR3 nucleotides are TGTGCTAGTGGTTTGGTCGGACTAGCGGGAGATACGCAGTATTTT.

The V call is TRBV5-1, the J call TRBJ1-1, with 8 bases identical to TRBD1. Germline values: CDR1 SGHRS, CDR2 YFSETQ. The CDR3 contains 14 residues. The V and J ends lost 5 bases and 0 bases, in that order; junction bases with no gene match: 3. The CDR3 sequence is CASRSGQVNTEAFF. The CDR3 DNA reads as TGCGCCAGCAGATCGGGACAGGTGAACACTGAAGCTTTCTTT.

The chain couples TRBV28 to TRBJ2-7, with D maybe TRBD2 (5 bases). CDR1 is MDHEN, CDR2 SYDVKM, per germline. This CDR3 has 16 residues. Trimming took off 5 bases at V and 2 bases at J, with 19 bases between the two ends. The CDR3, as DNA: TGTGCCAGCAGTCGGATCGAGGACGGGAATGCCTACGAGCAGTACGTC. Its protein product is CASSRIEDGNAYEQYV.